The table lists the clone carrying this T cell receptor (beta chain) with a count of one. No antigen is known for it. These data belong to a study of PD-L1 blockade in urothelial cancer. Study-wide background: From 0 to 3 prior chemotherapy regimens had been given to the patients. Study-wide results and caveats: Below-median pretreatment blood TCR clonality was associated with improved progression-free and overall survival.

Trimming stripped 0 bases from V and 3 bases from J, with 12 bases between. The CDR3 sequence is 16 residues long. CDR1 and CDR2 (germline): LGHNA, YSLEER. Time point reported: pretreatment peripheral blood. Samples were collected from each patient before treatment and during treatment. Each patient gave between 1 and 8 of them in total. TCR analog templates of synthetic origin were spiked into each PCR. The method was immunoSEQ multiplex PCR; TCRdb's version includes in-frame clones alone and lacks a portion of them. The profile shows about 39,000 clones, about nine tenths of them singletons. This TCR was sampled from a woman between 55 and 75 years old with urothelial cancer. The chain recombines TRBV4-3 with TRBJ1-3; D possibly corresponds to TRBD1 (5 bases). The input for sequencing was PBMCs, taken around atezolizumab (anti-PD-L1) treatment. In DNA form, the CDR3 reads TGCGCCAGCAGCCAAGATTTAGGGGTTCGTGGAAACACCATATATTTT. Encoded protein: CASSQDLGVRGNTIYF.